This entry features one T cell receptor beta chain sequence. The data were obtained in a study of shared clonotypes between healthy human individuals. Assay used: immunoSEQ multiplex PCR; TCRdb lists only in-frame clones, some missing. The sample includes roughly 2,500,000 clones, approximately 93% of them seen just once. Each of the donors was a healthy adult who was HIV-negative and had not had a recent acute infection or vaccination. This CDR3 is built from 17 residues. Trimming pared 4 bases from V and 6 bases from J, leaving 26 bases between. CDR1 is SGHNT, CDR2 YYREEE, per germline (reference sequence).

This clonotype originated in a young man in good health. Some clones in this sample may be carry-over from other donors' samples. The chain has TRBV5-4 and TRBJ2-7; D is ambiguous. The sample taken for sequencing was naive CD4+ T cells from PBMCs. As to subset: CD45RA+ positively selected. This CDR3 is CASSPGPYGATTTEQYF. DNA for the CDR3: TGTGCCAGCAGCCCGGGCCCTTACGGAGCTACTACTACCGAGCAGTACTTC.